The clone carrying this T cell receptor (beta chain) was seen many times. Its antigen remains unidentified. The sample originates from a study of T-cell memory formation after mild COVID-19. TCRdb recomputed calls from the 5' RACE reads with MiXCR, one row per CDR3 protein. The sample holds about 88,000 distinct CDR3 sequences, more than 20% seen once. Study conclusions and caveats: In pre-infection memory, a portion of responding clones appeared, which suggested that cross-reactive memory joined. Of the contracting clones, CD4+ ones lay mainly in CM and EM, and CD8+ ones in EMRA.

This CDR3 contains 12 residues. Trimming at V came to 5 bases and at J to 14 bases, leaving 10 bases not matched to a gene. Germline V CDR1 and CDR2: SEHNR, FQNEAQ (reference sequence). The TCR sequence derives from a man aged 18 to 30 who had mild COVID-19 (a few samples of this study predate the infection). Cell type and time point are not known. Sequencing input: PBMCs or a T cell subset sorted from them (not recorded which). The J gene is TRBJ2-3, the V gene TRBV7-9, with 7 positions matching TRBD2. The CDR3 nucleotides read TGTGCCAGCAGCGCGGACCGGGGGGTTCCGTATTTT. Encoded protein: CASSADRGVPYF.